This T cell receptor (beta chain) stems from a study of blood T cell repertoires in COVID-19. In the study overall: Researchers got acute and convalescent COVID-19 samples from the United States, Italy and Spain.

Germline values: CDR1 SEHNR, CDR2 FQNEAQ (reference sequence). The V segment lost 5 bases and the J segment 3 bases; nucleotides outside the gene matches: 10. The CDR3 runs 16 residues. Produced via immunoSEQ multiplex PCR; TCRdb's table is partial and in-frame only. The table has hundreds of thousands of clones, nearly 90% seen once. This TCR came from a woman aged 40-49 years who had recovered from COVID-19. This chain connects TRBV7-9 to TRBJ1-5, with 7 bases fitting TRBD1. Sequencing used peripheral blood. CDR3 DNA: TGTGCCAGCAGCGGGGGGACAGCGCGGCCCAATCAGCCCCAGCATTTT. Its translation is CASSGGTARPNQPQHF. Combining the CDR3 with reference TRBV7-9 and TRBJ1-5 gives the whole variable domain DTGVSQNPRHKITKRGQNVTFRCDPISEHNRLYWYRQTLGQGPEFLTYFQNEAQLEKSRLLSDRFSAERPKGSFSTLEIQRTEQGDSAMYLCASSGGTARPNQPQHFGDGTRLSIL.